This T cell receptor (beta chain) came from a study of Graves' ophthalmopathy and Graves' hyperthyroidism. Broader study findings: Clonotypes were expanded in thyroid at above 0.001 frequency, and most also appeared in blood. Ophthalmopathy progression predictions by the model showed approximately 75% specificity and over 60% sensitivity.

This clonotype was seen ten or more times. The antigen remains undetermined. One end of the junction varies from germline; a read error may be responsible. The study amplified TCR beta CDR3 regions using RNA transcripts. Second-round multiplex PCR came after a first-round RT-PCR that employed HTBI primers. Each CDR3 protein is one row after TCRdb ran MiXCR on the multiplex PCR reads. The data show 450,000 or so distinct CDR3 sequences, with about an eighth seen just once and about 10% held by the top ten. Sequenced sample: blood. This clonotype originated in a woman younger than 45 with Graves' ophthalmopathy.

CDR3 loop: CTSSLGTSGGQETQYF. CDR3 sequence (DNA): TGTACCAGCAGTTTAGGGACTAGCGGGGGCCAAGAGACCCAGTACTTC. The chain carries TRBV27 and TRBJ2-5; 14 bases are shared with TRBD2. Germline CDR1 MNHEY, CDR2 SMNVEV (reference sequence). This CDR3 is built from 16 residues.